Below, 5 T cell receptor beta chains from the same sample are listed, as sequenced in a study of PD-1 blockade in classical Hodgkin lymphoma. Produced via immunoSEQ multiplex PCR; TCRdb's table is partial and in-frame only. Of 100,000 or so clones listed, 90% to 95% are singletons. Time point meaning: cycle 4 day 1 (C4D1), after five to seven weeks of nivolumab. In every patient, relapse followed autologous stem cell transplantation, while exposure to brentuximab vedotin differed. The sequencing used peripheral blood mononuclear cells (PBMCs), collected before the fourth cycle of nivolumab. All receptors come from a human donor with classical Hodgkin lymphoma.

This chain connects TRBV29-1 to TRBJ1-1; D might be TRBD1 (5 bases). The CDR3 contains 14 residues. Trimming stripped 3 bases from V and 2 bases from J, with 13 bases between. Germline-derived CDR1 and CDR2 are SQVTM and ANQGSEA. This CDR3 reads CSVDPGIGNTEAFF. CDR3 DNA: TGCAGCGTTGATCCAGGGATCGGAAACACTGAAGCTTTCTTT.

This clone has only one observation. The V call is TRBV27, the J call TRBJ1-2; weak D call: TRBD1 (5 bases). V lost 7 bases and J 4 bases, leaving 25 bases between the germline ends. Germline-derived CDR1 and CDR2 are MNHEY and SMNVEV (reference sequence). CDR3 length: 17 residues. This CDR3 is CASTNHRDQVSIYGYTF. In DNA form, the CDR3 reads TGTGCCAGCACCAACCACCGGGACCAGGTGTCGATCTATGGCTACACCTTC.

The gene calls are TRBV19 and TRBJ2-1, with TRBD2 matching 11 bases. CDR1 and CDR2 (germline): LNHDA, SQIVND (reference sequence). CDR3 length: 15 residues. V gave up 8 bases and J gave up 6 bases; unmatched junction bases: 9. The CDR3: CASQLPSGGTNEQFF. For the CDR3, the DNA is TGTGCCAGTCAACTCCCTAGCGGGGGGACCAATGAGCAGTTCTTC.

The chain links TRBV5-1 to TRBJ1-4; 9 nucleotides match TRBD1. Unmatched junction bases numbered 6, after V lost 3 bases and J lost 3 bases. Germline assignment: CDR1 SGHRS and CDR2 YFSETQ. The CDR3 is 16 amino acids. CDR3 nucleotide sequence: TGCGCCAGCAGCTGGGGACAGGGTGCCTCTAATGAAAAACTGTTTTTT. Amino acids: CASSWGQGASNEKLFF.

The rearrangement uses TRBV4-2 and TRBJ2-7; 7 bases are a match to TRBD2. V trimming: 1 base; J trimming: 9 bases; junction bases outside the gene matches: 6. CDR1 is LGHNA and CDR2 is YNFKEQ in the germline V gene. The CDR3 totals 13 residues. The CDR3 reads CASSQGGEGWQYF. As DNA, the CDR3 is TGTGCCAGCAGCCAAGGAGGGGAGGGTTGGCAGTACTTC.